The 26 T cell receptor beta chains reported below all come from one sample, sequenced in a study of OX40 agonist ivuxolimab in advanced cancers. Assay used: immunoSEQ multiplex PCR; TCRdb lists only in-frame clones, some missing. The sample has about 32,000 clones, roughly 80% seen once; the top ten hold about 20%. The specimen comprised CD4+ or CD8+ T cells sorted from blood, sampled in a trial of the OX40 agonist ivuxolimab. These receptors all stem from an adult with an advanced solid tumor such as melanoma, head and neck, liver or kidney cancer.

CDR3 in DNA: TGTGCCAGCAGTTTGTTTCAGGGGTCGACCGGAAACACCATATATTTT. Encoded protein: CASSLFQGSTGNTIYF. The J gene is TRBJ1-3, the V gene TRBV28; TRBD1 is a possible D gene (6 bases). The CDR3 length is 16 residues. Trimming left V 3 bases short and J 4 bases short, with 16 bases between. CDR1 MDHEN and CDR2 SYDVKM come from the germline V gene.

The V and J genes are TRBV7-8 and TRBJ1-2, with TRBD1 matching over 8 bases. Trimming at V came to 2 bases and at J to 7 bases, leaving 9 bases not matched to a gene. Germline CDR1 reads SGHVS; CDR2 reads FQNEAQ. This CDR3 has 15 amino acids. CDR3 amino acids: CASSLRAGTGSGYTF. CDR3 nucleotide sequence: TGTGCCAGCAGCTTAAGGGCCGGGACAGGTAGTGGCTACACCTTC.

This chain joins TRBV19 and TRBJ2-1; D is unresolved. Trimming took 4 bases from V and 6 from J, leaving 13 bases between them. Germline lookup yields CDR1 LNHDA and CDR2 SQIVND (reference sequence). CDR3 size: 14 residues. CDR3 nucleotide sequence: TGTGCCAGTAGTAGTTACAGCGCGATCAATGAGCAGTTCTTC. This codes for CASSSYSAINEQFF.

In DNA, the CDR3 is TGTGCCAGCAGCCTGGGGACAGGGGATGAGACCCAGTACTTC. Translated: CASSLGTGDETQYF. The J gene is TRBJ2-5, the V gene TRBV5-6; 10 nucleotides line up with TRBD1. Trimming took 4 bases from V and 5 from J; bases not matched to a gene: 5. Germline V gene sequence: CDR1 SGHDT, CDR2 YYEEEE. The CDR3 length is 14 residues.

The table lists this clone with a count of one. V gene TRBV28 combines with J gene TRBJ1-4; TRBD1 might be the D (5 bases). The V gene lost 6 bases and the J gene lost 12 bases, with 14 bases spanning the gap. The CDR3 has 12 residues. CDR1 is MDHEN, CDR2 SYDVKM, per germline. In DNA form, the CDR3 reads TGTGCCAGCAGCCCTACGGGGCTACAACTGTTTTTT. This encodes CASSPTGLQLFF.

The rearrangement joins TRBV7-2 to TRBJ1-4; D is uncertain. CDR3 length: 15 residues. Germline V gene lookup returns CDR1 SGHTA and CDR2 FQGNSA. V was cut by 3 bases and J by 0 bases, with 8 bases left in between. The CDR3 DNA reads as TGTGCCAGCAGCTTCCTCGGCACAACTAATGAAAAACTGTTTTTT. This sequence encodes CASSFLGTTNEKLFF.

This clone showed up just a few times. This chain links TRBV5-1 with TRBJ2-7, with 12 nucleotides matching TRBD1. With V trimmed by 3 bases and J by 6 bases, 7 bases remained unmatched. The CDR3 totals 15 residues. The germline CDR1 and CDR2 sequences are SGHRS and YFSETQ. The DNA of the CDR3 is TGCGCCAGCAGCTCCAGGCCGGGACAGGGGGCCGAGCAGTACTTC. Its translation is CASSSRPGQGAEQYF.

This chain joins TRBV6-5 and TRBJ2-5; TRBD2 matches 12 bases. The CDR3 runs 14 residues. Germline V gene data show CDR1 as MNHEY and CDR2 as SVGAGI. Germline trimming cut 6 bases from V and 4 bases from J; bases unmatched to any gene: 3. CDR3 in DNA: TGTGCCAGCAGACTAGCGGGAGGCGCAGAGACCCAGTACTTC. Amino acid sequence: CASRLAGGAETQYF.

The CDR3 region is CASSPEGTGYDEQFF. The CDR3 DNA reads TGTGCCAGCAGCCCAGAAGGGACAGGTTACGATGAGCAGTTCTTC. The genes are TRBV7-3 and TRBJ2-1; TRBD1 aligns across 8 bases. This CDR3 spans 15 amino acids. V was clipped by 5 bases and J by 8 bases; unmatched bases: 11. Per germline, CDR1 SGHTA and CDR2 FQGTGA.

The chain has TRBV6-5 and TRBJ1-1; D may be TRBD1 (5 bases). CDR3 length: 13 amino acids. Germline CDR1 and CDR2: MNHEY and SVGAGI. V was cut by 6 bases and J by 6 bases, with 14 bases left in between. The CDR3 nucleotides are TGTGCCAGCAGACCACGGGGGTTCTCTGAAGCTTTCTTT. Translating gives CASRPRGFSEAFF.

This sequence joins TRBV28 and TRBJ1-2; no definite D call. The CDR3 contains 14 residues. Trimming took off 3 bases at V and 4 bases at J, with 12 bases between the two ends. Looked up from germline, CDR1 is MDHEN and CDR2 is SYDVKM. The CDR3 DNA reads TGTGCCAGCAGTTTGGACGGAGAACTCTATGGCTACACCTTC. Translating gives CASSLDGELYGYTF.

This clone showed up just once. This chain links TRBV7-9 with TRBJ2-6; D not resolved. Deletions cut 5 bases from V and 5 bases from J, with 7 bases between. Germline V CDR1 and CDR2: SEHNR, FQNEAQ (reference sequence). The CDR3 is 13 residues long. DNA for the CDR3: TGTGCCAGCAGCGCCCAACGGGCCAACGTCCTGACTTTC. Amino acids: CASSAQRANVLTF.

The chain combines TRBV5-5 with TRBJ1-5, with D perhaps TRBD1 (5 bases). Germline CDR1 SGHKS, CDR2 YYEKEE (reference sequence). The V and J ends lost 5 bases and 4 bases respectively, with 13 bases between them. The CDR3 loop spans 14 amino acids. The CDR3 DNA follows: TGTGCCAGCAGTTACCCAGGGACTAATCAGCCCCAGCATTTT. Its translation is CASSYPGTNQPQHF. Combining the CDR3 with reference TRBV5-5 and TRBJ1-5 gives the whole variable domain DAGVTQSPTHLIKTRGQQVTLRCSPISGHKSVSWYQQVLGQGPQFIFQYYEKEERGRGNFPDRFSARQFPNYSSELNVNALLLGDSALYLCASSYPGTNQPQHFGDGTRLSIL.

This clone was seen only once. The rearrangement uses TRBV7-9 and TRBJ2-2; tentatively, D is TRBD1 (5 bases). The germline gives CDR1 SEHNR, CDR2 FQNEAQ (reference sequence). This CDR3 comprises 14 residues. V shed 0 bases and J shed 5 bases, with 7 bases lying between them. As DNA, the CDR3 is TGTGCCAGCAGCTTAGCCCAGGGAACCGGGGAGCTGTTTTTT. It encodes CASSLAQGTGELFF.

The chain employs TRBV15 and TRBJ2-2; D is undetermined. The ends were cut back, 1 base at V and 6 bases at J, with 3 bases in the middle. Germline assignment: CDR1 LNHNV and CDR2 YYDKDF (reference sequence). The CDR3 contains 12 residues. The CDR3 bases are TGTGCCACCAGCAGAGGCCCCGGGGAGCTGTTTTTT. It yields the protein CATSRGPGELFF. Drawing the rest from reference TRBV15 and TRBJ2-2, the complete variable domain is DAMVIQNPRYQVTQFGKPVTLSCSQTLNHNVMYWYQQKSSQAPKLLFHYYDKDFNNEADTPDNFQSRRPNTSFCFLDIRSPGLGDTAMYLCATSRGPGELFFGEGSRLTVL.

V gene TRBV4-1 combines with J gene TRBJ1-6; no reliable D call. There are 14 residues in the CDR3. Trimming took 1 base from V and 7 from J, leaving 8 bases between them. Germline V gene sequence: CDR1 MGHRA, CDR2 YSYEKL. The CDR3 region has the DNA TGCGCCAGCAGCCAAGCGCCGCTAAATTCACCCCTCCACTTT. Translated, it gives CASSQAPLNSPLHF.

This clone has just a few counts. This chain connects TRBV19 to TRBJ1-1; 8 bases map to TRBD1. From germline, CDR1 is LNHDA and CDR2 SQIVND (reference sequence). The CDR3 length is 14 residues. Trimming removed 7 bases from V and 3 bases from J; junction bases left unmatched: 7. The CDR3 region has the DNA TGTGCCAGTAACCCCAGGGGGCTGGACACTGAAGCTTTCTTT. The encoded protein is CASNPRGLDTEAFF. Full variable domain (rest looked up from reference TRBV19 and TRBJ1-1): DGGITQSPKYLFRKEGQNVTLSCEQNLNHDAMYWYRQDPGQGLRLIYYSQIVNDFQKGDIAEGYSVSREKKESFPLTVTSAQKNPTAFYLCASNPRGLDTEAFFGQGTRLTVV.

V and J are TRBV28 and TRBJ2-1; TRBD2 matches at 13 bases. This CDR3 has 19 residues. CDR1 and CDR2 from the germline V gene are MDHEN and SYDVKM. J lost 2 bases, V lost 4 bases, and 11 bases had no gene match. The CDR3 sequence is CASSSLGTSGISPYNEQFF. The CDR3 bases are TGTGCCAGCAGTTCCCTCGGGACTAGCGGGATCTCCCCCTACAATGAGCAGTTCTTC.

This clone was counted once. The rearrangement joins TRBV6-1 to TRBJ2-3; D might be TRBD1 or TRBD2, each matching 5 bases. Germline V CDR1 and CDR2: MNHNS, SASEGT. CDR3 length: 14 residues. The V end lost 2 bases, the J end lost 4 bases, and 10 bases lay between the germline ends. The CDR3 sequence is CASSESGRADTQYF. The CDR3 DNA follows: TGTGCCAGCAGTGAATCAGGGCGGGCAGATACGCAGTATTTT.

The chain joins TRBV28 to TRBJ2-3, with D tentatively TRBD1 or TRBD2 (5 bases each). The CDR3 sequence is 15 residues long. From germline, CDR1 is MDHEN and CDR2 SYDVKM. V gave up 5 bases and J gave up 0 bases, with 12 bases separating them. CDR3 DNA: TGTGCCAGCAGTCCTCGGGACCCGAGCACAGATACGCAGTATTTT. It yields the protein CASSPRDPSTDTQYF.

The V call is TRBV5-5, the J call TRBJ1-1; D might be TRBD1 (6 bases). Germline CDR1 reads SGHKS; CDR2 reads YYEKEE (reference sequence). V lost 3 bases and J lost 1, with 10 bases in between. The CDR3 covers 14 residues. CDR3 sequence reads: CASSWDTWNTEAFF. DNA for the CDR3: TGTGCCAGCAGCTGGGACACATGGAACACTGAAGCTTTCTTT.

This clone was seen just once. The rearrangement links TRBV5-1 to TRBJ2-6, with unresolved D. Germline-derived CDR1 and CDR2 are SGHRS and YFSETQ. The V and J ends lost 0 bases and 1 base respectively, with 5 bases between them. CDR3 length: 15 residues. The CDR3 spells CASSLAKSGANVLTF. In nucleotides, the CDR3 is TGCGCCAGCAGCTTGGCCAAGTCTGGGGCCAACGTCCTGACTTTC.

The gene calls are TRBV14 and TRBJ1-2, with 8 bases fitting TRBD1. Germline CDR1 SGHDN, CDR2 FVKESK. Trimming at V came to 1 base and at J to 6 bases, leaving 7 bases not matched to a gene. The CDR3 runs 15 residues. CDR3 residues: CASSQGQGTLHGYTF. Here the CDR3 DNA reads TGTGCCAGCAGCCAAGGACAGGGGACATTGCATGGCTACACCTTC. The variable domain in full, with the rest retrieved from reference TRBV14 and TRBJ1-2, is EAGVTQFPSHSVIEKGQTVTLRCDPISGHDNLYWYRRVMGKEIKFLLHFVKESKQDESGMPNNRFLAERTGGTYSTLKVQPAELEDSGVYFCASSQGQGTLHGYTFGSGTRLTVV.

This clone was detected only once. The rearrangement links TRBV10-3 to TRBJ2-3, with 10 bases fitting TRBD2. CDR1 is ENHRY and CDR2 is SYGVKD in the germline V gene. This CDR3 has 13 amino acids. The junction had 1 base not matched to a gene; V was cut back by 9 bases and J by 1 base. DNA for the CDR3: TGTGCCATGGGGACTAGCGGCACAGATACGCAGTATTTT. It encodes CAMGTSGTDTQYF.

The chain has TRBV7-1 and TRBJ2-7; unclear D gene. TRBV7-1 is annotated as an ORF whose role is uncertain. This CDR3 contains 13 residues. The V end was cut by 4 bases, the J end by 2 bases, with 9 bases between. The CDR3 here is CASSFNPTYEQYF. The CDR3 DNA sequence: TGTGCCAGCAGCTTTAACCCGACCTACGAGCAGTACTTC.

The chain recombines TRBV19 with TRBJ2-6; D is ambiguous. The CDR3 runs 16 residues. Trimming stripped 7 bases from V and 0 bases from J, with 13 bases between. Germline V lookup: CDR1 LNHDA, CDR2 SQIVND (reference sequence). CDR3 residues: CASKKGGNSGANVLTF. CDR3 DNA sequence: TGTGCCAGTAAAAAGGGTGGGAACTCTGGGGCCAACGTCCTGACTTTC.